The text below deals with one TCR beta chain. Other DNA sequences in the sample encode the same CDR3. This PCR relied on a set of 60 Vbeta primers and 13 Jbeta primers. TCRdb's table, derived via immunoSEQ multiplex PCR, lists solely in-frame clones and lacks some. The sample contains under 130,000 clones, just over 75% of which appear only once. Trimming took 6 bases from V and 6 from J, leaving 20 bases between them. The CDR3 spans 16 residues. Germline V CDR1 and CDR2: MGHDK, SYGVNS. These data belong to a study of cytomegalovirus exposure and HLA in healthy donors. The clonotype originates from a man aged 40-50 years in good health and CMV-seropositive. This chain connects TRBV25-1 to TRBJ1-4; D is perhaps TRBD1 (6 bases). Sample: PBMCs. CDR3 sequence (DNA): TGTGCCAGCAGGGACAGTCAACCCCCTGGGGATGAAAAACTGTTTTTT. This gives the protein CASRDSQPPGDEKLFF.